The clone carrying this T cell receptor beta chain was counted between two and nine times. No antigen is known for it. This sample is drawn from a study of molecular identifiers for immune sequencing clone quantification. This CDR3 region has 15 residues. Germline CDR1 is SGHAT and CDR2 is FQNNGV. Trimming took 5 bases from V and 5 from J, leaving 18 bases between them. Sorted cell numbers of roughly 19,000 to 1,000,000, with 10%, 30% or 50% RNA, served as input for naive CD8 libraries. Based on a CD8+CD4-CCR7+CD45RA+ profile, naive CD8 T cells were sorted. Study-wide findings and caveats: Spike-in Jurkat TCR RNA from a single cell reportedly registered among one million naive cells.

It was with previously described methods and listed TCR primers that bulk TCR libraries were made. Using its own MiXCR run on the PCR reads, TCRdb lists one record per CDR3 protein. The sample contains fewer than 8,500 distinct CDR3 sequences, roughly a third of which appear only once. The clonotype comes from a human donor in good health. Some libraries in this study had Jurkat cell RNA spiked in. This rearrangement joins TRBV11-2 to TRBJ2-5, with D unclear. The sequencing input was naive CD8+ T cells from blood, with Jurkat cell RNA spiked in. The subset is: FACS-sorted CD8+CD4-CCR7+CD45RA+ naive T cells. This chain's CDR3 is CASSPLFQDGETQYF. DNA of the CDR3: TGTGCCAGCAGCCCCCTCTTTCAAGACGGGGAGACCCAGTACTTC.